This TCR beta chain was identified during a study of PD-1 blockade in classical Hodgkin lymphoma. This table comes from immunoSEQ multiplex PCR, and its TCRdb copy is limited to in-frame clones, with some not included. The table records tens of thousands of clones, 94% of them present only once. Stated time point: newly diagnosed, previously untreated cHL patient sample. In germline, CDR1 is SGHVS, CDR2 FNYEAQ. The ends lost 5 bases at V and 5 bases at J; junction bases unmatched: 4. This CDR3 region has 13 residues. The sequenced sample was peripheral blood mononuclear cells (PBMCs). This receptor was obtained from a human donor with classical Hodgkin lymphoma. The chain is built from TRBV7-6 and TRBJ1-1; the match to TRBD1 covers 8 bases. In DNA, the CDR3 is TGTGCCAGCAGCACTAGGACAGGGACTGAAGCTTTCTTT. Translated, it gives CASSTRTGTEAFF.